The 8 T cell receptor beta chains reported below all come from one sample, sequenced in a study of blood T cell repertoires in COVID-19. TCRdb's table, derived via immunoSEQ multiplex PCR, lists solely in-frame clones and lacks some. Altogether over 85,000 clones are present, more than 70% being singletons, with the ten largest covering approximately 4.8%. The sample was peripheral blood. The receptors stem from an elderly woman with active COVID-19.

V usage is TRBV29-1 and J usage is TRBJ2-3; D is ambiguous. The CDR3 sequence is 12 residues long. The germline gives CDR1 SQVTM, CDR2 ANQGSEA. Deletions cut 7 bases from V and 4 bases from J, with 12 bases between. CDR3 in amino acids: CSGTTAADTQYF. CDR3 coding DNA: TGCAGCGGAACAACTGCGGCAGATACGCAGTATTTT.

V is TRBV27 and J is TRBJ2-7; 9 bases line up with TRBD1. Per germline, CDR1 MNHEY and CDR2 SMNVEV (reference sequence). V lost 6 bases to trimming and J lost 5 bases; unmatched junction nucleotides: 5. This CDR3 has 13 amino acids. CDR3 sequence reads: CASRGQGWDEQYF. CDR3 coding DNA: TGTGCCAGCAGGGGACAGGGTTGGGACGAGCAGTACTTC.

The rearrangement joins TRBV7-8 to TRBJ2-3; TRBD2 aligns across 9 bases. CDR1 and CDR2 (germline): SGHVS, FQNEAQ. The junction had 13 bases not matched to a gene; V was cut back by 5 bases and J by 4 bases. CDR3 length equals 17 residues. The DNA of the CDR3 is TGTGCCAGCAGCCCCGAAGGCGGGAGGGCCGGGGCAGATACGCAGTATTTT. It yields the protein CASSPEGGRAGADTQYF. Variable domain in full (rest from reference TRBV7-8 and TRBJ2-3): GAGVSQSPRYKVAKRGQDVALRCDPISGHVSLFWYQQALGQGPEFLTYFQNEAQLDKSGLPSDRFFAERPEGSVSTLKIQRTQQEDSAVYLCASSPEGGRAGADTQYFGPGTRLTVL.

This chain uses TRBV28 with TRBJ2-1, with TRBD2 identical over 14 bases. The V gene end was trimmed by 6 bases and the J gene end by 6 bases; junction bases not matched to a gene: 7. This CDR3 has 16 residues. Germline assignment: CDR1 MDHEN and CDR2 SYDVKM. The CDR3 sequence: CASRPMGTSGSNEQFF. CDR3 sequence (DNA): TGTGCCAGCAGGCCGATGGGGACTAGCGGGAGCAATGAGCAGTTCTTC.

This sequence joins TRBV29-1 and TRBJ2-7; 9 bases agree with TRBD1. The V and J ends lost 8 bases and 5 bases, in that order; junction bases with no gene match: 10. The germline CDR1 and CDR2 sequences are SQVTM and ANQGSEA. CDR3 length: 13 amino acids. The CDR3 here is CSIGTGLGHEQYF. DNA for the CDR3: TGCAGCATTGGGACAGGGCTCGGTCACGAGCAGTACTTC.

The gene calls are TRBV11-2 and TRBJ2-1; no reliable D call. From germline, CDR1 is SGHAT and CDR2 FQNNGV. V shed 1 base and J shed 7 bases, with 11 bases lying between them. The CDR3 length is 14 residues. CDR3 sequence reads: CASSLVHTRNEQFF. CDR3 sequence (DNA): TGTGCCAGCAGCTTAGTCCATACGCGGAATGAGCAGTTCTTC.

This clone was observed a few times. DNA of the CDR3: TGTGCCAGCAGCCAAGACCCGGGGTCGGGGGAGCAGTACTTC. This codes for CASSQDPGSGEQYF. The V gene is TRBV4-2, the J gene TRBJ2-7; a possible D gene is TRBD2 (5 bases). CDR1 LGHNA and CDR2 YNFKEQ come from the germline V gene. Trimming left V 0 bases short and J 7 bases short, with 13 bases between. The CDR3 loop spans 14 amino acids.

The DNA for the CDR3 is TGTGCCATCAGCGAGACTGGGACAGACCAAGAGACCCAGTACTTC. Translated, it gives CAISETGTDQETQYF. The chain uses TRBV10-3 and TRBJ2-5, with TRBD1 matching 7 bases. The CDR3 contains 15 residues. The germline V gene encodes CDR1 ENHRY and CDR2 SYGVKD. With 6 bases clipped from V and 0 bases from J, the junction kept 7 bases outside the gene matches.